Below are 14 T cell receptor beta chains sequenced from a single sample in a study of T cell responses to AZD1222 COVID-19 vaccine (dated by TCRdb to the early 2020s). The time point label for this specimen denotes: about 28 days (+/-7) after the second vaccine dose. The library was obtained by the immunoSEQ multiplex PCR assay. TCRdb took this table from immuneACCESS and kept in-frame rearrangements with V and J called. Such tables lack part of the clones; where checked against another copy, unresolved V genes explain under half of the gap, and the rest is unexplained. In this sample the table shows about 140,000 clones, 90% to 95% of which occur a single time. Roughly 7% of the sample comes from the top ten. The specimen was peripheral blood, collected 28 days after the second AZD1222 dose. These receptors all come from an adult who received the AZD1222 COVID-19 vaccine.

For the CDR3, the DNA is TGTGCCAGCAGTTTATGGTCGGGGAACGAGCAGTACTTC. Protein sequence: CASSLWSGNEQYF. This chain connects TRBV27 to TRBJ2-7; tentative D call: TRBD2 (5 bases). The germline V gene encodes CDR1 MNHEY and CDR2 SMNVEV (reference sequence). The CDR3 sequence is 13 residues long. Trimming took 1 base from V and 5 from J, leaving 9 bases between them.

The chain recombines TRBV15 with TRBJ2-5, with no clear D. The CDR3 covers 12 residues. CDR1 and CDR2 from the germline V gene are LNHNV and YYDKDF (reference sequence). V lost 6 bases and J 5 bases, leaving 10 bases between the germline ends. CDR3 DNA: TGTGCCACCAGGGATCGAGCGGAGACCCAGTACTTC. The encoded protein is CATRDRAETQYF.

This sequence joins TRBV5-6 and TRBJ1-2, with D possibly matching TRBD1 (5 bases). Germline V CDR1 and CDR2: SGHDT, YYEEEE. The CDR3 loop spans 13 amino acids. Deletions cut 4 bases from V and 5 bases from J, with 12 bases between. The CDR3 bases are TGTGCCAGCAGCGCGAAAGGGGCGTATGGCTACACCTTC. This encodes CASSAKGAYGYTF.

The chain recombines TRBV6-1 with TRBJ1-2; 12 nucleotides match TRBD1. There are 15 residues in the CDR3. Trimming took 1 base from V and 8 from J; bases not matched to a gene: 5. Per germline, CDR1 MNHNS and CDR2 SASEGT. CDR3 sequence: CASSEEGQGARGYTF. The CDR3 nucleotides read TGTGCCAGCAGTGAAGAGGGACAGGGGGCTCGAGGCTACACCTTC.

As for this clone: A junction end diverges from the germline sequence, so it may reflect a read error. The chain carries TRBV7-3 and TRBJ2-1; tentatively, D is TRBD1 (6 bases). The CDR3 is 14 residues long. Germline assignment: CDR1 SGHTA and CDR2 FQGTGA. CDR3 sequence reads: CASSVTGIYNEQFF. In DNA, the CDR3 is TGTGCCAGCAGCGTAACAGGGATCTACAATGAGCAGTTCTTC.

V gene TRBV15 combines with J gene TRBJ2-5, with 8 positions matching TRBD1. J was trimmed by 0 bases and V by 4 bases; bases with no gene match: 4. Per the germline V gene, CDR1 is LNHNV and CDR2 is YYDKDF (reference sequence). This CDR3 comprises 15 residues. Written as DNA, the CDR3 is TGTGCCACCAGCAATGAGGACAGGGACCAAGAGACCCAGTACTTC. Translating gives CATSNEDRDQETQYF.

This chain uses TRBV7-8 with TRBJ1-2; D gene unclear. The CDR3 is made up of 12 amino acids. Trimming removed 2 bases from V and 4 bases from J, with 5 bases in between. In germline, CDR1 is SGHVS, CDR2 FQNEAQ. As DNA, the CDR3 is TGTGCCAGCAGCTTATCCGGCTATGGCTACACCTTC. Encoded protein: CASSLSGYGYTF. The whole variable domain, remainder taken from reference TRBV7-8 and TRBJ1-2, is GAGVSQSPRYKVAKRGQDVALRCDPISGHVSLFWYQQALGQGPEFLTYFQNEAQLDKSGLPSDRFFAERPEGSVSTLKIQRTQQEDSAVYLCASSLSGYGYTFGSGTRLTVV.

This chain uses TRBV12-3 or TRBV12-4 with TRBJ1-2; the D is unclear. The CDR3 length is 12 residues. Trimming left V 3 bases short and J 8 bases short, with 10 bases between. Written as DNA, the CDR3 is TGTGCCAGCAGTTTTTATAGCGGGGGCTACACCTTC. Protein product: CASSFYSGGYTF.

The rearrangement joins TRBV18 to TRBJ1-1, with D possibly TRBD1 on 5 matching bases. The CDR3 runs 18 residues. From germline, CDR1 is KGHSH and CDR2 LQKENI. V was trimmed by 1 base and J by 1 base, leaving 19 bases between them. Written as DNA, the CDR3 is TGTGCCAGCTCACCACAACAGGAACCGACCGATTCGAACACTGAAGCTTTCTTT. It is translated as CASSPQQEPTDSNTEAFF.

The J gene is TRBJ1-2, the V gene TRBV19; no reliable D call. Germline values: CDR1 LNHDA, CDR2 SQIVND (reference sequence). CDR3 length equals 15 residues. Trimming shortened V by 1 base and J by 4 bases, and 13 bases separated the two germline ends. The CDR3 region has the DNA TGTGCCAGTAGTATAGGGGCTACAACCATCTATGGCTACACCTTC. It specifies CASSIGATTIYGYTF.

The gene calls are TRBV4-2 and TRBJ1-2; 7 bases line up with TRBD1. The length of the CDR3 is 16 residues. Germline values: CDR1 LGHNA, CDR2 YNFKEQ. J was trimmed by 1 base and V by 3 bases; bases with no gene match: 8. DNA of the CDR3: TGTGCCAGCAGCCAGCAGTCCGGGACAGTTAACTATGGCTACACCTTC. Translated: CASSQQSGTVNYGYTF.

This chain joins TRBV30 and TRBJ1-4; D remains unclear. Trimming shortened V by 0 bases and J by 5 bases, and 4 bases separated the two germline ends. The CDR3 has 12 residues. Germline lookup yields CDR1 GTSNPN and CDR2 SVGIG (reference sequence). The CDR3 loop reads CAWSVQNEKLFF. Here the CDR3 DNA reads TGTGCCTGGAGTGTCCAAAATGAAAAACTGTTTTTT.

This chain connects TRBV19 to TRBJ1-5, with D maybe TRBD1 (5 bases). The CDR3 extends over 13 amino acids. Per the germline V gene, CDR1 is LNHDA and CDR2 is SQIVND (reference sequence). V was trimmed by 4 bases and J by 5 bases, leaving 9 bases between them. The CDR3 protein is CASSTKGYQPQHF. The CDR3 DNA reads TGTGCCAGTAGTACTAAGGGGTATCAGCCCCAGCATTTT. The variable domain in full, completed from reference TRBV19 and TRBJ1-5, reads DGGITQSPKYLFRKEGQNVTLSCEQNLNHDAMYWYRQDPGQGLRLIYYSQIVNDFQKGDIAEGYSVSREKKESFPLTVTSAQKNPTAFYLCASSTKGYQPQHFGDGTRLSIL.

This clone was recorded only once. The J gene is TRBJ2-3, the V gene TRBV16; TRBD2 aligns across 8 bases. The V and J ends lost 0 bases and 7 bases, in that order; junction bases with no gene match: 6. The length of the CDR3 is 15 residues. Germline V gene lookup returns CDR1 KGHSY and CDR2 FQNENV. This chain's CDR3 is CASSQSPGLGYTQYF. The CDR3 region has the DNA TGTGCCAGCAGCCAATCCCCGGGACTAGGTTATACGCAGTATTTT.